This T cell receptor delta chain came from a study of gamma-delta T cells after stem cell transplantation. Per the germline V gene, CDR1 is GEAIGNYY and CDR2 is EKD. This CDR3 has 19 residues. Regarding this clone: TCRdb lists the protein of a much larger clone for this DNA, which differs at residue 16, so this is likely a read error; the protein given here is translated from the DNA itself.

TCRdb re-identified clones in the RT-PCR reads via CATT. Here the sample spans just over 15,000 delta-chain clones, 9% to 9.5% being singletons. V is TRDV2 and J is TRDJ1, with D possibly being TRDD3 (5 bases). The clonotype originates from a human donor. It is not recorded whose cells these are; they may come from a transplant donor. The sequenced sample consisted of gamma-delta T cells. CDR3 DNA: TGTGCCTGTGACACCGTCACGTTATCGTCCCCGGGGACCACCGATAACCTCATCTTT. Protein sequence: CACDTVTLSSPGTTDNLIF.